Shown below are 18 T cell receptor beta chains from a single sample sequenced in a study of radiation and T cells in renal cell carcinoma. Some clones are missing from TCRdb's copy, which holds only in-frame ones; the method was immunoSEQ multiplex PCR. The sample yields some 95,000 clones, 65% to 90% seen once. Time point given: baseline pretreatment blood. Treatment specified: 15 Gy SBRT to primary tumor, nephrectomy 4 weeks later. The source material was blood, sampled from a patient whose treatment included radiotherapy and nephrectomy. The receptors were sampled from a man aged 50 or older with renal cell carcinoma.

The gene calls are TRBV10-3 and TRBJ2-5, with 16 bases aligning to TRBD2. CDR3 length: 16 residues. With V trimmed by 11 bases and J by 1 base, 7 bases remained unmatched. Germline CDR1 ENHRY, CDR2 SYGVKD. The DNA of the CDR3 is TGTGCCGCCAAGGGACTAGCGGGAGGGGCCCAAGAGACCCAGTACTTC. Amino acids: CAAKGLAGGAQETQYF.

V and J are TRBV7-3 and TRBJ2-4; a weak D match, TRBD2 (6 bases). Per germline, CDR1 SGHTA and CDR2 FQGTGA. This CDR3 has 14 amino acids. Trimming stripped 4 bases from V and 13 bases from J, with 20 bases between. The CDR3 spells CASSSTPGTQLQYF. CDR3 coding DNA: TGTGCCAGCAGCTCGACCCCCGGGACTCAATTACAGTACTTC.

This clone was seen a few times. This chain uses TRBV2 with TRBJ2-5; a possible D gene is TRBD1 (6 bases). The germline CDR1 and CDR2 sequences are SNHLY and FYNNEI. The CDR3 sequence is 15 residues long. Trimming took off 7 bases at V and 4 bases at J, with 19 bases between the two ends. For the CDR3, the DNA is TGTGCCAGCAACCGGGACACGTCCTCCGGAGAGACCCAGTACTTC. Translation: CASNRDTSSGETQYF.

The rearrangement joins TRBV6-4 to TRBJ2-3; weak D call: TRBD1 (5 bases). From germline, CDR1 is MRHNA and CDR2 SNTAGT. CDR3 length: 15 amino acids. V was pared by 2 bases and J by 0 bases, with 9 bases between. CDR3 DNA: TGTGCCAGCAGTGACGCGGCAGGGAGCACAGATACGCAGTATTTT. Protein sequence: CASSDAAGSTDTQYF.

This chain links TRBV7-2 with TRBJ1-5, with TRBD1 matching over 10 bases. With V trimmed by 5 bases and J by 2 bases, 3 bases remained unmatched. The germline gives CDR1 SGHTA, CDR2 FQGNSA. The CDR3 length is 15 residues. This CDR3 is CASSIGQGGNQPQHF. The CDR3 DNA sequence: TGTGCCAGCAGCATCGGACAGGGGGGCAATCAGCCCCAGCATTTT.

This rearrangement joins TRBV11-3 to TRBJ2-3; 7 nucleotides match TRBD1. CDR1 is SGHNT and CDR2 is YENEEA in the germline V gene. This CDR3 contains 13 residues. V was clipped by 8 bases and J by 2 bases; unmatched bases: 4. The CDR3 protein is CASSQGDTDTQYF. The CDR3 nucleotides read TGTGCCAGCTCCCAGGGGGACACAGATACGCAGTATTTT.

The rearrangement uses TRBV15 and TRBJ1-4; D call uncertain. Per germline, CDR1 LNHNV and CDR2 YYDKDF (reference sequence). V lost 4 bases, J lost 4 bases, and 16 bases lay in between. The CDR3 has 16 amino acids. CDR3 nucleotides: TGTGCCACCAGCACGGGAGAGGCGGGCCTTAATGAAAAACTGTTTTTT. It is translated as CATSTGEAGLNEKLFF.

The CDR3 nucleotides read TGTGCCAGCAGTCTACAGCGGGTCACGGACTACGAGCAGTACTTC. It codes for CASSLQRVTDYEQYF. The V gene is TRBV6-1, the J gene TRBJ2-7, with TRBD2 as a possible D gene (6 bases). Trimming left V 5 bases short and J 3 bases short, with 17 bases between. The CDR3 runs 15 residues. CDR1 and CDR2 (germline): MNHNS, SASEGT.

For the CDR3, the DNA is TGTGCCAGCAGCGGGGACCCCGCGAACACCGGGGAGCTGTTTTTT. The encoded protein is CASSGDPANTGELFF. The chain links TRBV7-6 to TRBJ2-2; either TRBD1 or TRBD2 may supply D (5 bases each). This CDR3 comprises 15 residues. V lost 5 bases to trimming and J lost 0 bases, with 10 bases between them. CDR1 is SGHVS, CDR2 FNYEAQ, per germline.

The gene calls are TRBV7-2 and TRBJ2-7; 8 positions match TRBD1. Germline CDR1 SGHTA, CDR2 FQGNSA. With 5 bases clipped from V and 6 bases from J, the junction kept 6 bases outside the gene matches. The CDR3 length is 13 residues. CDR3 protein: CASSRTGNGEQYF. In DNA form, the CDR3 reads TGTGCCAGCAGCCGGACAGGGAATGGCGAGCAGTACTTC.

J is TRBJ1-2 and V is TRBV6-5; D might be TRBD1 (5 bases). CDR1 and CDR2 from the germline V gene are MNHEY and SVGAGI. The CDR3 sequence is 15 residues long. Trimming removed 7 bases at V and 3 bases at J, with 18 bases between. For the CDR3, the DNA is TGTGCCAGCACCCCCTTAGGTAGGGGAGACTATGGCTACACCTTC. Protein product: CASTPLGRGDYGYTF.

This clone was seen only a few times. V and J are TRBV21-1 and TRBJ1-1; TRBD1, the table's D call, was not compared with the DNA. TRBV21-1 is a documented pseudogene. The CDR3 contains 16 residues. In DNA form, the CDR3 reads TGTGCCAGCGCACGGGACAGCCTTCACCCTGACACTGAAGCTTTCTTT. Amino acid sequence: CASARDSLHPDTEAFF.

This clone was detected once. The chain links TRBV4-3 to TRBJ2-5; the D gene is possibly TRBD2 (5 bases). The CDR3 totals 13 residues. Trimming pared 4 bases from V and 5 bases from J, leaving 11 bases between. CDR1 is LGHNA and CDR2 is YSLEER in the germline V gene. The CDR3, as DNA: TGCGCCAGCAGCCGAGAGGGTGGGGAGACCCAGTACTTC. Protein: CASSREGGETQYF.

V gene TRBV7-2 combines with J gene TRBJ2-2, with 11 bases lining up with TRBD2. V gave up 2 bases and J gave up 8 bases; unmatched junction bases: 7. The CDR3 length is 16 residues. CDR1 SGHTA and CDR2 FQGNSA come from the germline V gene. CDR3: CASSLRSGGAAGELFF. CDR3 in DNA: TGTGCCAGCAGCTTACGTAGCGGGGGGGCCGCGGGGGAGCTGTTTTTT.

This chain joins TRBV27 and TRBJ1-1, with a possible D match to TRBD1 (5 bases). V lost 7 bases to trimming and J lost 3 bases, with 15 bases between them. Germline V CDR1 and CDR2: MNHEY, SMNVEV (reference sequence). This CDR3 comprises 14 residues. DNA for the CDR3: TGTGCCAGCACCCGAGCCCCAGGGTACACTGAAGCTTTCTTT. It encodes CASTRAPGYTEAFF.

The V gene is TRBV19, the J gene TRBJ1-6; TRBD1 agrees at 8 bases. Germline CDR1 LNHDA, CDR2 SQIVND (reference sequence). V shed 6 bases and J 6 bases; nucleotides not matched to a gene: 4. The CDR3 loop spans 14 amino acids. This CDR3 is CASSNTGGNSPLHF. The DNA of the CDR3 is TGTGCCAGTAGCAATACAGGGGGTAATTCACCCCTCCACTTT.

This sequence joins TRBV7-3 and TRBJ2-1; D is uncertain. CDR3 length: 13 amino acids. V dropped 5 bases and J dropped 0 bases, with 5 bases sitting between them. The germline gives CDR1 SGHTA, CDR2 FQGTGA. Here the CDR3 DNA reads TGTGCCAGCAGCCCGAACTCCTACAATGAGCAGTTCTTC. Amino acid sequence: CASSPNSYNEQFF. Supplemented by reference TRBV7-3 and TRBJ2-1, the full variable domain reads GAGVSQTPSNKVTEKGKYVELRCDPISGHTALYWYRQSLGQGPEFLIYFQGTGAADDSGLPNDRFFAVRPEGSVSTLKIQRTERGDSAVYLCASSPNSYNEQFFGPGTRLTVL.

The chain uses TRBV5-1 and TRBJ2-5, with 10 bases fitting TRBD2. Per germline, CDR1 SGHRS and CDR2 YFSETQ. The V segment lost 7 bases and the J segment 4 bases; nucleotides outside the gene matches: 7. The CDR3 extends over 14 amino acids. DNA for the CDR3: TGCGCCAGCGCGAGCGGGGGGGCCGGAGAGACCCAGTACTTC. Its protein product is CASASGGAGETQYF.